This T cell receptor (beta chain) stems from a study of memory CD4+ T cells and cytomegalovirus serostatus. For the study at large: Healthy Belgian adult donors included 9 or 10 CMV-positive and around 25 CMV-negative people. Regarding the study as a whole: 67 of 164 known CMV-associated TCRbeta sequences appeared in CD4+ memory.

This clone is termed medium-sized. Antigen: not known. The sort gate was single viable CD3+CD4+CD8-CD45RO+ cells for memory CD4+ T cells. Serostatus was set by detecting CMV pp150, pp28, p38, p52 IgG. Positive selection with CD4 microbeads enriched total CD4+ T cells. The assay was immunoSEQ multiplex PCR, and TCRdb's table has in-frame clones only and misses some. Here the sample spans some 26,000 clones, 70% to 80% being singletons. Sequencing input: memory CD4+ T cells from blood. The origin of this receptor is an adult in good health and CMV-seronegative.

The CDR3 DNA sequence: TGTGCCAGCAGTTATTCGTTCGGGAGTACTGGAAACACCATATATTTT. Translated: CASSYSFGSTGNTIYF. The rearrangement joins TRBV6-5 to TRBJ1-3; D is undetermined. From germline, CDR1 is MNHEY and CDR2 SVGAGI. Between the trimmed V and J ends, which lost 3 bases and 2 bases, there was a span of 14 bases. CDR3 length: 16 residues.